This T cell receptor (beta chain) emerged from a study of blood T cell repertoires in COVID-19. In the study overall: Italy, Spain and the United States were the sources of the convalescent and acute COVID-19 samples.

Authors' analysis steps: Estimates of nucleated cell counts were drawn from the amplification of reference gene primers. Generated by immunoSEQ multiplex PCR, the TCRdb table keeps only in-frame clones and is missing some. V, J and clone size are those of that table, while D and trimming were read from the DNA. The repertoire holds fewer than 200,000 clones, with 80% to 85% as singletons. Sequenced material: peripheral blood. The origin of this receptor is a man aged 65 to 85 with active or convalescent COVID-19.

The CDR3 coding sequence is TGTGCCAGTAGTCCGGACAGGGGGACAGATACGCAGTATTTT. Translating it yields CASSPDRGTDTQYF. The chain has TRBV19 and TRBJ2-3; 10 bases map to TRBD1. The CDR3 extends over 14 amino acids. V was clipped by 5 bases and J by 3 bases; unmatched bases: 2. Germline loops: CDR1 LNHDA, CDR2 SQIVND (reference sequence).